This T cell receptor (beta chain) was sequenced during a study of tumor-infiltrating lymphocytes in primary liver carcinoma. Study background: Recorded tumor stage was T1-T3 N0M0, with diameters of about 4 to 10 cm.

V was pared by 5 bases and J by 0 bases, with 17 bases between. CDR3 length equals 17 residues. The germline CDR1 and CDR2 sequences are SGHVS and FQNEAQ. A constant-region primer served to make TCR beta cDNA from roughly 480 ng total RNA. Libraries for TCR beta were built through three nested multiplex PCR rounds, which together made up a slightly modified ARM-PCR procedure. Researchers ran the first two PCR rounds for 9 to 10 cycles each with TRBV1-TRBV30 forward primers and a C-beta reverse primer. TCRdb re-analysed the multiplex PCR reads in MiXCR, keeping a single row per CDR3 protein. The table includes around 170,000 distinct CDR3 sequences, 50% to 75% detected once. This clonotype was recorded a few times. The authors took blood RNA from unsorted whole blood and also extracted germline DNA.

What was sequenced was peripheral blood. The chain uses TRBV7-8 and TRBJ2-4; TRBD1 might be the D (6 bases). The TCR sequence derives from a man aged 35 to 55 with primary liver carcinoma and hepatitis B virus infection. For the CDR3, the DNA is TGTGCCAGCAGCCTGAGGTGGCTGGGGGCAGCCAAAAACATTCAGTACTTC. Residues: CASSLRWLGAAKNIQYF.